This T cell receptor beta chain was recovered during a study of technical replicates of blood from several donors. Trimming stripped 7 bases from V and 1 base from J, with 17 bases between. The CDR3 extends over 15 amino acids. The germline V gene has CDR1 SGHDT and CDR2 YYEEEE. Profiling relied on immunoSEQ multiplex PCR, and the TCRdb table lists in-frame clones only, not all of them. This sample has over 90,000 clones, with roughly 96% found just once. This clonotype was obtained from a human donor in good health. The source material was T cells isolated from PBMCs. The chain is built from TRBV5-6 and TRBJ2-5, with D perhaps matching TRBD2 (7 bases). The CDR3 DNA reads TGTGCCAGCTGGGAGGGGGGTGAGGGCCAAGAGACCCAGTACTTC. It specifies CASWEGGEGQETQYF. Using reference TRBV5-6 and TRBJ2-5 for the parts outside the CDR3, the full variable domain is DAGVTQSPTHLIKTRGQQVTLRCSPKSGHDTVSWYQQALGQGPQFIFQYYEEEERQRGNFPDRFSGHQFPNYSSELNVNALLLGDSALYLCASWEGGEGQETQYFGPGTRLLVL.